The rows below give T cell receptor beta chains drawn from one sample of a study of Graves' ophthalmopathy and Graves' hyperthyroidism. TCRdb used MiXCR to reprocess the multiplex PCR reads, holding one entry per CDR3 protein. The sample holds around 1,000,000 distinct CDR3 sequences, 36% seen once. The sequencing sample was made of peripheral blood or thyroid tissue (not recorded which). The receptor set was obtained from an adult man with Graves' hyperthyroidism. The CDR3 runs from the conserved cysteine through the conserved F or W. Each record gives: J gene, V gene, D gene, clone size, CDR3 protein, CDR3 DNA. The D gene is left open where the match is weak. Only some rows state a clone size, as once, few, many or a class for expanded clones.

TRBJ2-5 TRBV20-1 TRBD1 many CSASGTGGVETQYF TGCAGTGCGAGCGGGACAGGGGGCGTAGAGACCCAGTACTTC
TRBJ1-6 TRBV20-1 - few CSAKKTASLYNSPLHF TGCAGTGCTAAGAAGACAGCTTCCCTCTATAATTCACCCCTCCACTTT
TRBJ1-3 TRBV6-5 - many CASAKSPSGYSGNTIYF TGTGCCAGCGCTAAGTCTCCGAGCGGTTACTCTGGAAACACCATATATTTT
TRBJ2-5 TRBV5-4 - - CASSPDYSKKTQYF TGTGCCAGCAGCCCGGACTATTCGAAAAAGACCCAGTACTTC
TRBJ1-5 TRBV12-3/TRBV12-4 - - CASSYNDPNRQPQHF TGTGCCAGCAGTTACAACGATCCCAATCGTCAGCCCCAGCATTTT
TRBJ2-3 TRBV5-6 - once CASSPRAGSTDTQYF TGTGCCAGCAGCCCCAGGGCGGGTAGCACAGATACGCAGTATTTT
TRBJ1-1 TRBV20-1 TRBD1 - CSARKTGVRNTEAFF TGCAGTGCTAGAAAGACAGGGGTGCGGAACACTGAAGCTTTCTTT
TRBJ2-3 TRBV15 - - CATSADYRLGTDTQYF TGTGCCACCAGCGCGGACTACAGGTTGGGCACAGATACGCAGTATTTT
TRBJ2-7 TRBV24-1 - - CATSAAGSSYEQYF TGTGCCACCAGCGCCGCAGGGAGTTCCTACGAGCAGTACTTC
TRBJ2-3 TRBV29-1 - - CSVARALSDTQYF TGCAGCGTTGCTCGGGCGTTGTCAGATACGCAGTATTTT
TRBJ1-2 TRBV6-2/TRBV6-3 - - CASSYSENYGYTF TGTGCCAGCAGTTACTCAGAAAACTATGGCTACACCTTC
TRBJ1-4 TRBV15 - many CATSNRGMANEKLFF TGTGCCACCAGCAACCGGGGGATGGCTAATGAAAAACTGTTTTTT
TRBJ2-2 TRBV29-1 - many CSVESYTGELFF TGCAGCGTCGAATCCTACACCGGGGAGCTGTTTTTT
TRBJ1-1 TRBV12-5 - few CASGPTSAEAFF TGTGCTAGTGGCCCGACCAGCGCTGAAGCTTTCTTT
TRBJ1-2 TRBV10-3 TRBD1 - CASSQRDRIDSIDYGYTF TGTGCCAGCAGCCAACGGGACAGGATAGATTCTATCGACTATGGCTACACCTTC
TRBJ1-2 TRBV20-1 - many CSARGQGNYGYTF TGCAGTGCTAGAGGGCAGGGGAACTATGGCTACACCTTC
TRBJ2-5 TRBV12-3/TRBV12-4 TRBD1 few CASSLIRQGETQYF TGTGCCAGCAGTTTAATTAGACAGGGAGAGACCCAGTACTTC
TRBJ1-6 TRBV7-2 - - CASSFGGRDRNTPLHF TGTGCCAGCAGCTTTGGGGGCCGGGACCGCAACACACCCCTCCACTTT
TRBJ2-2 TRBV20-1 - - CSVWRNTGELFF TGCAGTGTTTGGAGGAACACCGGGGAGCTGTTTTTT
TRBJ2-7 TRBV18 - few CASWEGPYEQYF TGTGCCAGCTGGGAAGGCCCCTACGAGCAGTACTTC
TRBJ2-5 TRBV9 TRBD2 - CASSVASGAEETQYF TGTGCCAGCAGCGTAGCTAGCGGGGCCGAAGAGACCCAGTACTTC
TRBJ2-2 TRBV7-2 - few CASSFVPGTGELFF TGTGCCAGCAGCTTCGTTCCGGGGACCGGGGAGCTGTTTTTT
TRBJ1-5 TRBV4-1 - - CASSQDLGRPQHF TGTGCCAGCAGCCAAGATCTTGGAAGGCCCCAGCATTTT
TRBJ2-7 TRBV5-4 - many CASSSPGLIYEQYF TGTGCCAGCAGCTCGCCCGGACTGATCTACGAGCAGTACTTC
TRBJ1-6 TRBV7-2 TRBD1 many CASSPSDRASSPLHF TGTGCCAGCAGCCCATCGGACAGGGCGAGTTCACCCCTCCACTTT
TRBJ2-7 TRBV7-8 - many CASSLSPRGASMDEQYF TGTGCCAGCAGCTTGAGCCCGAGGGGGGCGAGTATGGACGAGCAGTACTTC
TRBJ1-2 TRBV20-1 - - CSAQDRGYTF TGCAGTGCCCAAGATCGAGGCTACACCTTC
TRBJ1-3 TRBV9 - many CASSADWMAGNTIYF TGTGCCAGCAGCGCCGACTGGATGGCTGGAAACACCATATATTTT
TRBJ2-7 TRBV6-1 TRBD1 once CPSSTYPGTDYEQYF TGTCCCAGCAGTACCTACCCCGGGACAGACTACGAGCAGTACTTC
TRBJ1-6 TRBV15 - - CATSSTITGESSYNSPLHF TGTGCCACCAGCAGTACTATTACAGGCGAGAGCTCCTATAATTCACCCCTCCACTTT
TRBJ1-6 TRBV12-3/TRBV12-4 TRBD1 many CASSLDGQGSPLHF TGTGCCAGCAGTTTAGACGGACAGGGTTCACCCCTCCACTTT
TRBJ2-5 TRBV12-3/TRBV12-4 - many CASSYRDLQTQYF TGTGCCAGCAGCTACAGGGACTTGCAGACCCAGTACTTC
TRBJ1-1 TRBV12-3/TRBV12-4 - many CASRTSPGNTEAFF TGTGCCAGCAGAACGTCCCCTGGGAACACTGAAGCTTTCTTT
TRBJ2-7 TRBV19 TRBD1 few CASSGKPGTDRSQQYF TGTGCCAGTAGTGGAAAGCCCGGGACAGATCGGAGCCAGCAGTACTTC
TRBJ1-5 TRBV20-1 - many CSASRFGHSNQPQHF TGCAGTGCTAGCCGGTTTGGTCATAGCAATCAGCCCCAGCATTTT
TRBJ2-7 TRBV13 - many CASSSDRRASQYF TGTGCCAGCAGCTCCGACCGGCGGGCTTCGCAGTACTTC
TRBJ1-1 TRBV15 TRBD1 many CATSRDEQGEAFF TGTGCCACCAGCAGAGACGAACAGGGGGAAGCTTTCTTT
TRBJ2-2 TRBV6-2/TRBV6-3 - few CASSRDSLPGGELFF TGTGCCAGCAGTCGAGACTCATTACCCGGCGGGGAGCTGTTTTTT
TRBJ1-4 TRBV5-4 - - CASSLWIDHSNEKLFF TGTGCCAGCAGCTTGTGGATCGATCATTCTAATGAAAAACTGTTTTTT
TRBJ1-2 TRBV29-1 - many CSVGGLGNYGYTF TGCAGCGTTGGGGGACTGGGAAACTATGGCTACACCTTC
TRBJ1-5 TRBV4-1 - - CASSRDRPQHF TGCGCCAGCAGCCGCGATCGGCCCCAGCATTTT
TRBJ1-1 TRBV11-2 - - CASSLGGVRLNTEAFF TGTGCCAGCAGCTTAGGAGGAGTCAGGCTAAACACTGAAGCTTTCTTT
TRBJ1-5 TRBV29-1 TRBD1 - CSAPGTGFYSNQPQHF TGCAGCGCTCCCGGGACAGGATTTTATAGCAATCAGCCCCAGCATTTT
TRBJ2-5 TRBV7-9 - few CASSLSPAGGGGQETQYF TGTGCCAGCAGCTTGAGTCCAGCGGGCGGAGGGGGCCAAGAGACCCAGTACTTC
TRBJ2-5 TRBV7-2 TRBD2 - CASSRLREGETQYF TGTGCCAGCAGCCGTCTTAGGGAGGGTGAGACCCAGTACTTC
TRBJ1-5 TRBV28 - few CASGKLVPNQPQHF TGTGCCAGCGGGAAACTTGTTCCAAATCAGCCCCAGCATTTT
TRBJ1-4 TRBV4-3 - - CASSQDERGYNEKLFF TGCGCCAGCAGCCAAGATGAGAGGGGCTATAATGAAAAACTGTTTTTT
TRBJ1-1 TRBV10-2 TRBD1 many CASSEQGANTEAFF TGCGCCAGCAGTGAGCAGGGGGCTAACACTGAAGCTTTCTTT